This T cell receptor (beta chain) was recorded in a study of cytomegalovirus exposure and HLA in healthy donors. Across the study: A prior analysis found 95 million to 140 million unique TCR beta sequences from 150 million to 200 million T cells.

For this clone: What it recognizes is unknown.

Whole-study findings and limits: Reported findings show TCR beta sequences accurately forecast HLA-A and HLA-B alleles in most subjects.

The PCR made use of 60 Vbeta and 13 Jbeta primers. The repertoire was sequenced with immunoSEQ multiplex PCR; TCRdb's copy has only in-frame clones and lacks some. The sample lists under 150,000 clones, approximately 78% seen once, with 5% to 8% in the top ten. The sample taken for sequencing was PBMCs. The sequence came from a woman between 35 and 50 years old in good health and CMV-seropositive.

The CDR3, as DNA: TGTGCCAGCAGTGAAAAGGAAGAGGGCAATCAGCCCCAGCATTTT. Translating it yields CASSEKEEGNQPQHF. The V and J genes are TRBV6-1 and TRBJ1-5; D gene unclear. Germline V gene lookup returns CDR1 MNHNS and CDR2 SASEGT. The CDR3 length is 15 residues. The V gene lost 2 bases and the J gene lost 2 bases, with 10 bases spanning the gap.